This T cell receptor (beta chain) stems from a study of T-cell reconstitution after alpha-beta-depleted transplantation in children. Study-wide findings and caveats: There were some patients whose high TCRbeta diversity at day 60 came from surviving recipient T cells and thymic progenitors. Expanded graft clones, several hundred of them, were reportedly the source of alpha-beta T cells about two months after transplant.

On this clonotype itself: Its antigen is undetermined.

A library of TCRbeta sequences, prepared with unique molecular identifiers, was generated. Each CDR3 protein gets one entry after TCRdb re-called the PCR reads with MiXCR. This table has about 830,000 distinct CDR3 sequences, approximately 15% appearing once. Trimming left V 4 bases short and J 4 bases short, with 17 bases between. The CDR3 extends over 16 amino acids. Germline CDR1 is SGHRS and CDR2 is YFSETQ. The sequence was obtained from a male patient between 10 and 17 years old who had a stem cell transplant for acute lymphoblastic leukemia, so the T cells may come from the graft donor. The chain combines TRBV5-1 with TRBJ2-2, with D unresolved. Here the sequenced sample was PBMCs, mostly from graft donor cells, taken 360 days after TCRalphabeta/CD19-depleted stem cell transplant. CDR3 DNA: TGCGCCAGCAGCGCCGAAAGCAGCCTGAGCACCGGGGAGCTGTTTTTT. Translating it yields CASSAESSLSTGELFF.